The entry below gives a single TCR beta chain sequence along with its context. Its specificity is not known. The entry originates in a study of cytomegalovirus exposure and HLA in healthy donors. Study-wide results and caveats: The authors later found most CMV-associated TCR beta chains appeared HLA-restricted.

PCR amplification relied on 60 Vbeta primers (plus 13 Jbeta primers). Some clones are missing from TCRdb's copy, which holds only in-frame ones; the method was immunoSEQ multiplex PCR. This sample has approximately 40,000 clones, with 70% to 85% found just once. Germline V gene lookup returns CDR1 WNHNN and CDR2 SYGVQD (reference sequence). The CDR3 covers 13 residues. Trimming removed 3 bases from V and 7 bases from J, with 10 bases in between. V usage is TRBV10-1 and J usage is TRBJ1-5, with D hard to call. Material for sequencing was PBMCs. The TCR was taken from a woman aged 18-29 years in good health and CMV-seropositive. The CDR3 here is CASSDLGRQPQHF. The CDR3 DNA sequence: TGCGCCAGCAGTGATTTGGGCAGGCAGCCCCAGCATTTT.